These 10 T cell receptor beta chains were all obtained from the same sample, sequenced in a study of blood T cells in healthy people across ages (dated by TCRdb to between 2015 and 2017). Libraries came from 5' RACE. Sequencing took place on an Illumina HiSeq 2500. The second PCR ran for roughly 7 to 11 cycles and used a J-beta primer mix along with a sample-barcoded 5' primer. TCRdb cleaned the public reads at Q25 with fastp, built clones with MiXCR and kept in-frame beta chains. Rows with one shared CDR3 protein collapse into an entry with the most common genes and DNA. The sample table shows more than 700,000 distinct CDR3 sequences, and around half are seen once. Jointly, the top ten make up about a sixth of the sample. The sample was blood. These receptors were taken from a man older than 75 in good health.

The V and J genes are TRBV18 and TRBJ2-5; D not certain. V shed 0 bases and J shed 2 bases, with 13 bases lying between them. Germline assignment: CDR1 KGHSH and CDR2 LQKENI. This CDR3 is built from 16 residues. CDR3 DNA sequence: TGTGCCAGCTCACCACCGGGTGTCCTCGTACAAGAGACCCAGTACTTC. It codes for CASSPPGVLVQETQYF.

V usage is TRBV29-1 and J usage is TRBJ2-5, with a possible D match to TRBD1 (6 bases). Germline CDR1 is SQVTM and CDR2 is ANQGSEA. This CDR3 spans 13 amino acids. Trimming pared 4 bases from V and 11 bases from J, leaving 20 bases between. CDR3 in amino acids: CSVVRQASNEQYF. The CDR3 DNA follows: TGCAGCGTTGTTAGACAGGCTAGCAATGAGCAGTACTTC.

This clonotype has just a few counts. V gene TRBV4-2 combines with J gene TRBJ2-4, with D perhaps being TRBD1 or TRBD2 (5 bases each). The assigned J gene may be wrong: the sequence end matches TRBJ2-7 better. Germline V gene sequence: CDR1 LGHNA, CDR2 YNFKEQ. CDR3 length: 15 amino acids. CDR3 nucleotide sequence: TGTGCCAGCAGCCAAGATTTGGGGGAGAGGGACGAGCAGTACTTC. It codes for CASSQDLGERDEQYF.

The chain uses TRBV7-2 and TRBJ1-6; D is unresolved. Trimming cost V 4 bases and J 8 bases, with 9 bases left between them. The CDR3 loop spans 13 amino acids. Germline lookup yields CDR1 SGHTA and CDR2 FQGNSA. CDR3 in DNA: TGTGCCAGCAGCTCGCTCACTGATTCACCCCTCCACTTT. Encoded protein: CASSSLTDSPLHF. The variable domain in full, with the rest retrieved from reference TRBV7-2 and TRBJ1-6, is GAGVSQSPSNKVTEKGKDVELRCDPISGHTALYWYRQSLGQGLEFLIYFQGNSAPDKSGLPSDRFSAERTGGSVSTLTIQRTQQEDSAVYLCASSSLTDSPLHFGNGTRLTVT.

The rearrangement links TRBV28 to TRBJ2-5; 8 nucleotides line up with TRBD1. The J call may be in error: the DNA end matches TRBJ2-7 better. This CDR3 is 15 amino acids long. CDR1 MDHEN and CDR2 SYDVKM come from the germline V gene. The CDR3 protein is CASSRQTGGIHEQYF. The DNA for the CDR3 is TGTGCCAGCAGTCGCCAAACAGGGGGTATCCACGAGCAGTACTTC.

The chain joins TRBV7-9 to TRBJ2-1; perhaps TRBD2 as D (7 bases). V was trimmed by 6 bases and J by 1 base, leaving 13 bases between them. Germline V lookup: CDR1 SEHNR, CDR2 FQNEAQ (reference sequence). The CDR3 spans 15 residues. In DNA, the CDR3 is TGTGCCAGCAGATTGGGGGGGCAGTCCTACAATGAGCAGTTCTTC. This codes for CASRLGGQSYNEQFF.

The chain uses TRBV2 and TRBJ2-5; 8 nucleotides match TRBD1. TRBJ2-7 matches the DNA end more closely, so the J call is doubtful. CDR1 is SNHLY and CDR2 is FYNNEI in the germline V gene. The CDR3 runs 13 residues. Here the CDR3 DNA reads TGTGCCAGCAGTGTGAGACAGGGGAGCGAGCAGTACTTC. Its protein product is CASSVRQGSEQYF.

The chain links TRBV29-1 to TRBJ2-5; D is unresolved. V was pared by 2 bases and J by 11 bases, with 15 bases between. The length of the CDR3 is 12 residues. The germline CDR1 and CDR2 sequences are SQVTM and ANQGSEA. DNA for the CDR3: TGCAGCGTTGAAAGAACCCCCAATGAGCAGTACTTC. It translates to CSVERTPNEQYF.

The chain carries TRBV27 and TRBJ2-7; 7 bases are a match to TRBD1. V gave up 2 bases and J gave up 2 bases; unmatched junction bases: 6. Germline lookup yields CDR1 MNHEY and CDR2 SMNVEV (reference sequence). This CDR3 comprises 15 residues. Here the CDR3 DNA reads TGTGCCAGCAGTTTAGGATTACAGGGGCCCTACGAGCAGTACTTC. This codes for CASSLGLQGPYEQYF.

This clonotype was picked up a small number of times. The chain recombines TRBV12-3 or TRBV12-4 with TRBJ2-6, with D perhaps matching TRBD1 (5 bases). The CDR3 runs to 16 residues. The V end lost 3 bases, the J end lost 5 bases, and 14 bases lay between the germline ends. The DNA for the CDR3 is TGTGCCAGCAGTTTGAGTCAGGGTTCTTGGGCCAACGTCCTGACTTTC. Translating gives CASSLSQGSWANVLTF.